Listed here is a single T cell receptor (beta chain). The antigen remains unidentified. These data originate in a study of STAT3 mutations in large granular lymphocyte leukemia. About the study: Roughly half of the longitudinally sequenced T-LGLL patients carried detectable canonical activating STAT3 mutations. Immunosuppressive therapy was given to more than half of T-LGLL patients. Study findings and constraints: After therapy, about 30% of the 18 patients switched clonotypes, all new clones STAT3 wild type. In some patients, a small highly pathogenic clone possibly went undetected. In T-cell large granular lymphocyte leukemia, about half of patients showed multiple immunodominant subclonotypes.

CDR1 SQVTM and CDR2 ANQGSEA come from the germline V gene. The CDR3 totals 11 residues. V was shortened by 5 bases and J by 10 bases, with 14 bases between the two germline ends. Generated by immunoSEQ multiplex PCR, the TCRdb table keeps only in-frame clones and is missing some. This table has more than 3,500 clones, 62% appearing once. The sequenced sample consisted of PBMCs. The rearrangement joins TRBV29-1 to TRBJ1-1; D uncertain. The source of this sequence is a human donor with T large granular lymphocyte leukemia. Some clones in this sample may be carry-over from other donors' samples. The chain's CDR3 is CSVLRDVGAFF. The CDR3 coding sequence is TGCAGCGTTCTGCGCGACGTAGGAGCTTTCTTT.